This TCR beta chain was identified in a study of beta chain features in type 1 diabetes. Findings of the study overall: The study found moderately but significantly shorter TCRB CDR3s in all four CD4+ subsets of Type 1 diabetes patients. In type 1 diabetes patients, VDJ junctions had fewer insertions; deletions at these junctions were more frequent.

Approximately 110 mL of blood, on average, came from one heparinised draw per donor. In the case of this clone: Its antigen is not identified.

Germline V lookup: CDR1 SGHTA, CDR2 FQGNSA. V lost 5 bases to trimming and J lost 1 base, with 5 bases between them. The CDR3 has 12 amino acids. Expressed TCRB transcripts were sequenced, since all the RNA that had been isolated was reverse transcribed. Measured with immunoSEQ multiplex PCR; TCRdb has only the in-frame clones, and not every one. The sample lists 500,000 to 650,000 clones, roughly 12% occurring once. The chain recombines TRBV7-2 with TRBJ2-5; D is undetermined. The source material was naive CD4+ T cells from blood. The source of this sequence is a man aged 25-40 years with type 1 diabetes. Here the CDR3 DNA reads TGTGCCAGCAGCAGGGTCCAAGAGACCCAGTACTTC. This translates into CASSRVQETQYF.